This TCR beta chain was identified in a study of beta chain features in type 1 diabetes. Study details: Patients were similar to healthy donors in age and gender (as well as in cell yields). Over all samples combined, 107,917,701 sorted cells were examined.

As concerns this clone: Its target is not known.

This CDR3 contains 15 residues. V trimming: 4 bases; J trimming: 2 bases; junction bases outside the gene matches: 8. Germline CDR1 and CDR2: SGHDT and YYEEEE. Regarding the study as a whole: TCRB repertoires of naive, central memory and Treg cells appeared more similar among patients than among healthy donors. Within each of all four CD4+ subsets, Type 1 diabetes patients had TCRB CDR3s that were moderately but significantly shorter.

The investigators reverse transcribed all of the isolated RNA, so they sequenced expressed TCRB transcripts. TCRdb's table, derived via immunoSEQ multiplex PCR, lists solely in-frame clones and lacks some. In the table there are 52,000 or so clones, under 60% of which are singletons. Sequences were obtained from Tregs from blood. The TCR comes from a woman aged 40 to 55 with type 1 diabetes. V usage is TRBV5-6 and J usage is TRBJ1-2, with TRBD1 identical over 7 bases. The chain's CDR3 is CASSPRQGSNYGYTF. The CDR3 region has the DNA TGTGCCAGCAGCCCCCGACAGGGTTCAAACTATGGCTACACCTTC.